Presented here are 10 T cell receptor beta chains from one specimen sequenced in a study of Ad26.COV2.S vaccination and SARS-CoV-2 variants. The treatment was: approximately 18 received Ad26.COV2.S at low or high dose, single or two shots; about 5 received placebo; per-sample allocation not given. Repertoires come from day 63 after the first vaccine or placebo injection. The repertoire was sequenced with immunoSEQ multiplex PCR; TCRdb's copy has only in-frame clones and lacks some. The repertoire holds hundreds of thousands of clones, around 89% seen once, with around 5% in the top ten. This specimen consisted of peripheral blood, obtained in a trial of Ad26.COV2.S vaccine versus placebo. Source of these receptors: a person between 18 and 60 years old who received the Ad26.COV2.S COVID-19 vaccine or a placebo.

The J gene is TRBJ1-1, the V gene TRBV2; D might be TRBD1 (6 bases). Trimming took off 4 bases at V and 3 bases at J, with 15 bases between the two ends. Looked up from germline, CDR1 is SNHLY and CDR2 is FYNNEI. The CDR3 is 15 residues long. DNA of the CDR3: TGTGCCAGCAGTGGGGGGGCAGGGAAAGACACTGAAGCTTTCTTT. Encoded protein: CASSGGAGKDTEAFF.

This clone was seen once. The CDR3 here is CATSDRLAGDTQYF. CDR3 DNA sequence: TGTGCCACCAGTGATCGGCTAGCGGGAGATACGCAGTATTTT. The chain links TRBV24-1 to TRBJ2-3; 8 nucleotides agree with TRBD2. Germline V gene sequence: CDR1 KGHDR, CDR2 SFDVKD. The CDR3 is 14 residues long. V lost 3 bases, J lost 5 bases, and 3 bases stayed unmatched.

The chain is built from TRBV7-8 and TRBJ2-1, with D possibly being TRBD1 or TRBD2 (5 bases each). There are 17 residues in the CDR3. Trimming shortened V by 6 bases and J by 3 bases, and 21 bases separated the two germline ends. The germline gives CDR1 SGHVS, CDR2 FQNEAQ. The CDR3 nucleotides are TGTGCCAGCAGGTCACAGACCTTCGGGACGGGCTACAATGAGCAGTTCTTC. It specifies CASRSQTFGTGYNEQFF.

Written as DNA, the CDR3 is TGCGCCAGCAGTGACAGGACAGGGGTCGAGCAGTACTTC. It yields the protein CASSDRTGVEQYF. The chain couples TRBV10-1 to TRBJ2-7; 9 positions agree with TRBD1. The CDR3 has 13 amino acids. The germline gives CDR1 WNHNN, CDR2 SYGVQD (reference sequence). The V and J ends lost 3 bases and 6 bases, in that order; junction bases with no gene match: 3.

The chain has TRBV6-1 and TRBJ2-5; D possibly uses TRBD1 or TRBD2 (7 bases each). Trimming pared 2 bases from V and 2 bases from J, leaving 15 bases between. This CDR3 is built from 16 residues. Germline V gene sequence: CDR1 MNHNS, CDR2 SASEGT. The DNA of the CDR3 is TGTGCCAGCAGTGAACCCAGGGGGGGTAAACAAGAGACCCAGTACTTC. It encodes CASSEPRGGKQETQYF.

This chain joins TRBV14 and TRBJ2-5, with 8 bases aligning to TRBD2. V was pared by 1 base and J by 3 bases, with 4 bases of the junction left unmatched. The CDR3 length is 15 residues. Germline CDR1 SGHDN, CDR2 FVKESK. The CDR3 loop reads CASSQGQAGEETQYF. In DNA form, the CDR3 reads TGTGCCAGCAGCCAAGGTCAAGCGGGGGAAGAGACCCAGTACTTC.

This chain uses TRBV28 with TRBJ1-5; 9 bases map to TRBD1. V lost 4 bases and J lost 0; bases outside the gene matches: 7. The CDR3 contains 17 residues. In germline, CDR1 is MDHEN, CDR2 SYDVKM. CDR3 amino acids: CASSSLDRGDSNQPQHF. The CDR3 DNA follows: TGTGCCAGCAGTTCGCTGGACAGGGGAGATAGCAATCAGCCCCAGCATTTT.

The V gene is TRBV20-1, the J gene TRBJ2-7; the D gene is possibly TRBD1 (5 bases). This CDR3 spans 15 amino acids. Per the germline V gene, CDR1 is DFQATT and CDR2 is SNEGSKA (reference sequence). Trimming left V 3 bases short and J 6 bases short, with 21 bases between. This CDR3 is CSASSWTPGPFEQYF. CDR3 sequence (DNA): TGCAGTGCTAGTAGCTGGACACCCGGCCCTTTCGAGCAGTACTTC.

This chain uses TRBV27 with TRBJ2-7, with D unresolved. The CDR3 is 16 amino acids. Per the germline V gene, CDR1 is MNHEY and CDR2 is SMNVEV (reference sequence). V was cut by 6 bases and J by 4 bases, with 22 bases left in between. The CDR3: CASSSKLLTATYEQYF. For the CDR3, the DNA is TGTGCCAGCAGCTCCAAACTCTTAACAGCAACTTACGAGCAGTACTTC.

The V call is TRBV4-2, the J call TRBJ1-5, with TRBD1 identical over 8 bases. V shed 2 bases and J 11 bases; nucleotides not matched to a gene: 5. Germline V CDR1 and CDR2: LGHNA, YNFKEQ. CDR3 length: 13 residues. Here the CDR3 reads CASSQTGGGAQHF. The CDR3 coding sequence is TGTGCCAGCAGCCAAACAGGGGGAGGAGCCCAGCATTTT.